This T cell receptor beta chain was profiled in a study of a mutant IDH1 vaccine in newly diagnosed glioma. Study-wide background: Patients had received radiotherapy, temozolomide, or both previously, most receiving both. It was at week 35 that visit V12 occurred, and at week 47 that visit V13 did.

Germline loops: CDR1 SNHLY, CDR2 FYNNEI. J lost 5 bases, V lost 7 bases, and 10 bases had no gene match. The CDR3 is made up of 14 amino acids. As for this clone: Antigen specificity is unknown.

Generated by immunoSEQ multiplex PCR, the TCRdb table keeps only in-frame clones and is missing some. The repertoire includes over 40,000 clones, about 86% of them detected once, and around 5% sits in the top ten. Time point: week 35, safety follow-up. One vaccine dose held 300 ug of mutant IDH1 20-mer peptide and came with topical imiquimod. The clonotype was recovered from a woman aged 35 to 49 with glioma. Some clones in this sample may be carry-over from other donors' samples. The chain couples TRBV2 to TRBJ1-2; TRBD1 agrees at 7 bases. The specimen was PBMCs, collected from a glioma patient whose treatment included an IDH1 peptide vaccine. For the CDR3, the DNA is TGTGCCAGCACCGGGGACAGTCGACCATATGGCTACACCTTC. Residues: CASTGDSRPYGYTF. Complete variable domain (other parts from reference TRBV2 and TRBJ1-2): EPEVTQTPSHQVTQMGQEVILRCVPISNHLYFYWYRQILGQKVEFLVSFYNNEISEKSEIFDDQFSVERPDGSNFTLKIRSTKLEDSAMYFCASTGDSRPYGYTFGSGTRLTVV.